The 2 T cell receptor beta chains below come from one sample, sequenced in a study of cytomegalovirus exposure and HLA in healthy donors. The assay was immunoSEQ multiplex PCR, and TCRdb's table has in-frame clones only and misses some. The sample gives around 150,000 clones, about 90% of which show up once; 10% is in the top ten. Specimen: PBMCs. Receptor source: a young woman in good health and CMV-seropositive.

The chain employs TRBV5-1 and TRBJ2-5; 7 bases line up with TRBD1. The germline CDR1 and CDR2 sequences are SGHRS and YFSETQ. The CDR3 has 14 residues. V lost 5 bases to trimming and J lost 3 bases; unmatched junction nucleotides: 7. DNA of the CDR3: TGCGCCAGCAGTCCAGTCGGGACAGAAGAGACCCAGTACTTC. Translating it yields CASSPVGTEETQYF.

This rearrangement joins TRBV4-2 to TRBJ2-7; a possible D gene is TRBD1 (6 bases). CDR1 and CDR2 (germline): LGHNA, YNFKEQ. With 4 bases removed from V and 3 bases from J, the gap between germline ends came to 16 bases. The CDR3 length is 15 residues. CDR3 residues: CASSLLTGLYYEQYF. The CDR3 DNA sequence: TGTGCCAGCAGCCTTCTTACAGGGTTGTACTACGAGCAGTACTTC.